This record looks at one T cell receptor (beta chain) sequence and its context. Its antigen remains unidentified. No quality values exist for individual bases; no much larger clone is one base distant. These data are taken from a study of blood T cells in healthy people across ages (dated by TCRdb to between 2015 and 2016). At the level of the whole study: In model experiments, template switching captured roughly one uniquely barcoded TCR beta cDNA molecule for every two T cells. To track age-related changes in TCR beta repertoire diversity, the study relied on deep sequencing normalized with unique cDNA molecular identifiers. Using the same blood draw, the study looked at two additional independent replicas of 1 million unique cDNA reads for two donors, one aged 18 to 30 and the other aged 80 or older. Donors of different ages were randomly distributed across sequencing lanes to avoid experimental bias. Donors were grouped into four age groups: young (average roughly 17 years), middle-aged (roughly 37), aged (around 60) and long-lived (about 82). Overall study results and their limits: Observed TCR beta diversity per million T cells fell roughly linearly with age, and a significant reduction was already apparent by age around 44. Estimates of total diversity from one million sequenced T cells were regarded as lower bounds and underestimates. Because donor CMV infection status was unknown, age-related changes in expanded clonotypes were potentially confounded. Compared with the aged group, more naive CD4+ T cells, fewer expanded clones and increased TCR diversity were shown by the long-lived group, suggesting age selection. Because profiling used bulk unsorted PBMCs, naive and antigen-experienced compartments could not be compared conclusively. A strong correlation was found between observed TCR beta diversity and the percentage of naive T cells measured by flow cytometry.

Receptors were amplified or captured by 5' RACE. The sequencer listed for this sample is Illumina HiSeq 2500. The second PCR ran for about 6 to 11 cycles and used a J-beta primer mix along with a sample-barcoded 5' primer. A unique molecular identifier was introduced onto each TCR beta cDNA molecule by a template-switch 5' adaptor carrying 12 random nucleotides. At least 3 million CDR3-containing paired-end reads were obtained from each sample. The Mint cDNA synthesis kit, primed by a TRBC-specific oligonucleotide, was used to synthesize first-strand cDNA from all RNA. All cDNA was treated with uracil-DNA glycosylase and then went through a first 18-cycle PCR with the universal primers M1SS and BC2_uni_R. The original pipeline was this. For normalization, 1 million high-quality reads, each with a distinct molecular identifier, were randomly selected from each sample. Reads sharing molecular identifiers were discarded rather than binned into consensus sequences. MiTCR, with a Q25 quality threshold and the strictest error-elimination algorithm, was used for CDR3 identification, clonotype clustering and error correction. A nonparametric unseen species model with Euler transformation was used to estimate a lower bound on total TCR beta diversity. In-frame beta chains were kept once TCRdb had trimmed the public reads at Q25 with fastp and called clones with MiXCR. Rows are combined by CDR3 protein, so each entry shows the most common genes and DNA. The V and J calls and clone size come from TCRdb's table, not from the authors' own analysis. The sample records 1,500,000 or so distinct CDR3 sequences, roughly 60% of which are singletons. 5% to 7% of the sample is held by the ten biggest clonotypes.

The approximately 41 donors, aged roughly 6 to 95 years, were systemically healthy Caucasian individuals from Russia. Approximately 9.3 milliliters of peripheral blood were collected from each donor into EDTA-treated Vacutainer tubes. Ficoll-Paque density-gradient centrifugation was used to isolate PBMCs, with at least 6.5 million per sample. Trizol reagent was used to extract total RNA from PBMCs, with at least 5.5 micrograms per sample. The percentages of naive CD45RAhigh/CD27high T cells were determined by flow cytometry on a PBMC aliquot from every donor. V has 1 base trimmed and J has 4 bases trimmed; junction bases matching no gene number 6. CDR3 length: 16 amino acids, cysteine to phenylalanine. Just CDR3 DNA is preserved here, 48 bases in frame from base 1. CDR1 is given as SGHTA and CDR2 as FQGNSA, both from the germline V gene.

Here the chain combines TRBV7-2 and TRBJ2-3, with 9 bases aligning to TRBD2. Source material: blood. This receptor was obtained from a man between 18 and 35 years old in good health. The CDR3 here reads CASSLEAGGSPDTQYF. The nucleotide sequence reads TGTGCCAGCAGCTTAGAGGCGGGAGGGTCCCCAGATACGCAGTATTTT.